These 2 T cell receptor beta chains originate from one sample sequenced in a study of T cells in narcolepsy. Repertoires were generated with immunoSEQ multiplex PCR, while TCRdb's copy carries only in-frame clones and drops some. The data contain approximately 25,000 clones, approximately 80% of them singletons. The sequenced sample was CD45RA- memory CD4+ T cells from PBMCs. The receptors shown here come from a human donor with narcolepsy.

This rearrangement joins TRBV11-3 to TRBJ1-1; D perhaps matches TRBD1 (5 bases). There are 13 residues in the CDR3. Per germline, CDR1 SGHNT and CDR2 YENEEA. The V end lost 0 bases, the J end lost 3 bases, and 5 bases lay between the germline ends. The CDR3 is CASSLEGDTEAFF. The CDR3 region has the DNA TGTGCCAGCAGCTTAGAGGGGGACACTGAAGCTTTCTTT.

This chain uses TRBV19 with TRBJ1-4; TRBD1 matches 7 bases. Trimming removed 9 bases from V and 6 bases from J; junction bases left unmatched: 19. Per the germline V gene, CDR1 is LNHDA and CDR2 is SQIVND (reference sequence). The CDR3 runs 17 residues. The CDR3 DNA reads as TGTGCCAGGGAGGGGGCAGGGATCACTCCACATCATGAAAAACTGTTTTTT. Residues: CAREGAGITPHHEKLFF.